This entry concerns a single T cell receptor (beta chain). This record comes from a study of human T cells and chemical hapten exposure. Overall study: Patch testing placed 0.01% DPC on the upper back, with readings at 6 days.

Time point described: pre-sensitization, week 0. Treatment described: therapeutic diphenylcyclopropenone sensitization with weekly scalp DPC. Sample donors consisted of patients with alopecia, aged 18 to 70 years, who were suitable for DPC. With 4 bases clipped from V and 3 bases from J, the junction kept 9 bases outside the gene matches. Per the germline V gene, CDR1 is MNHEY and CDR2 is SVGAGI. The CDR3 covers 16 residues. TCRdb analysed the RACE reads with MiXCR anew, one entry per CDR3 protein. The profile shows 150,000 to 200,000 distinct CDR3 sequences, around 30% of them singletons. The chain has TRBV6-5 and TRBJ2-1; TRBD2 aligns across 7 bases. This TCR was recovered from a woman between 25 and 40 years old with alopecia areata. Some clones in this sample may be carry-over from other donors' samples. This sample comprised whole blood, obtained in connection with sensitization to the hapten diphenylcyclopropenone (DPC). The CDR3 protein is CASSSPPRGGYNEQFF. For the CDR3, the DNA is TGTGCCAGCAGTTCCCCCCCCCGCGGGGGCTACAATGAGCAGTTCTTC.